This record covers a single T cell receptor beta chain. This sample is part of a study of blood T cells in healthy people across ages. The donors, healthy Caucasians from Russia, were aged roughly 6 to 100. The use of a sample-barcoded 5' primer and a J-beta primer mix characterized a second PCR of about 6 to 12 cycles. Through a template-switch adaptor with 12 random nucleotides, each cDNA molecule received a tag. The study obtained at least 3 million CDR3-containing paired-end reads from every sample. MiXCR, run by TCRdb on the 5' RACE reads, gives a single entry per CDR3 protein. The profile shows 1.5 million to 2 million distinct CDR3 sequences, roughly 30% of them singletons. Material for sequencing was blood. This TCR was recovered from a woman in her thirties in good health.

CDR3 sequence: CASSPIYRGAVVINEQYF. The CDR3 region has the DNA TGTGCCAGCTCACCGATCTATAGAGGCGCGGTTGTAATTAATGAGCAGTACTTC. The chain links TRBV18 to TRBJ2-7; unclear D gene. In germline, CDR1 is KGHSH, CDR2 LQKENI. With 3 bases removed from V and 7 bases from J, the gap between germline ends came to 28 bases. The CDR3 contains 18 residues.